This T cell receptor beta chain emerged from a study of T cell responses to AZD1222 COVID-19 vaccine. Assay used: immunoSEQ multiplex PCR; TCRdb lists only in-frame clones, some missing. The table lists 100,000 to 150,000 clones, roughly 90% of them singletons. J lost 1 base, V lost 6 bases, and 6 bases had no gene match. The CDR3 loop spans 15 amino acids. Per the germline V gene, CDR1 is ENHRY and CDR2 is SYGVKD. Points on this clone: As yet, its antigen is unknown.

Notes on the study in general: The donor cohort was predominantly white British with a female majority, and clonal diversity may have been underestimated.

The clonotype was recovered from an adult in good health. Sample: peripheral blood, taken on day 0 of AZD1222 vaccination. The J gene is TRBJ1-1, the V gene TRBV10-3; 9 bases are a match to TRBD1. The CDR3: CAIRGAGQGNTEAFF. The CDR3 DNA reads as TGTGCCATCAGAGGGGCGGGACAGGGGAACACTGAAGCTTTCTTT.